The next 31 T cell receptor beta chains were all read from a single sample in a study of cytomegalovirus exposure and HLA in healthy donors. Data came from immunoSEQ multiplex PCR; TCRdb stores just in-frame clones and leaves some out. The sample has 150,000 to 250,000 clones, about 81% seen once. The sequencing input was PBMCs. The receptors stem from a woman in her thirties in good health and CMV-seronegative.

A note on this clone: This specimen includes other DNA sequences encoding the same CDR3. V and J are TRBV19 and TRBJ1-5; no clear D. Trimming removed 3 bases at V and 2 bases at J, with 14 bases between. This CDR3 has 16 residues. Germline assignment: CDR1 LNHDA and CDR2 SQIVND (reference sequence). The CDR3 sequence is CASSIQAGKGNQPQHF. For the CDR3, the DNA is TGTGCCAGTAGTATCCAAGCGGGGAAGGGCAATCAGCCCCAGCATTTT.

The CDR3 loop is CASSATIGSSYNSPLHF. DNA of the CDR3: TGTGCCAGCTCAGCCACCATTGGGAGCTCCTATAATTCACCCCTCCACTTT. The rearrangement joins TRBV18 to TRBJ1-6; D gene ambiguous. In germline, CDR1 is KGHSH, CDR2 LQKENI. V was shortened by 5 bases and J by 0 bases, with 14 bases between the two germline ends. CDR3 length: 17 residues.

This rearrangement joins TRBV27 to TRBJ2-7; 13 bases agree with TRBD2. CDR3 size: 16 residues. Germline loops: CDR1 MNHEY, CDR2 SMNVEV (reference sequence). The V and J ends lost 2 bases and 4 bases, in that order; junction bases with no gene match: 5. CDR3 sequence reads: CASSLTRLAGGYEQYF. For the CDR3, the DNA is TGTGCCAGCAGTTTAACGAGACTAGCGGGAGGTTACGAGCAGTACTTC.

This clone is a singleton in its sample. This CDR3 is also generated by other DNA sequences in the sample. The CDR3 DNA is TGTGCCAGCAGTTCTGACAGGGGTGGCAATCAGCCCCAGCATTTT. Its translation: CASSSDRGGNQPQHF. V usage is TRBV6-5 and J usage is TRBJ1-5; 8 bases agree with TRBD1. The CDR3 length is 15 residues. The germline gives CDR1 MNHEY, CDR2 SVGAGI. The junction had 4 bases not matched to a gene; V was cut back by 4 bases and J by 2 bases.

The V and J genes are TRBV6-6 and TRBJ2-7, with D possibly TRBD2 on 5 matching bases. This CDR3 region has 15 residues. V was pared by 5 bases and J by 0 bases, with 14 bases between. Looked up from germline, CDR1 is MNHNY and CDR2 is SVGAGI (reference sequence). The CDR3 reads CASSLSERISYEQYF. As DNA, the CDR3 is TGTGCCAGCAGTCTTTCGGAGCGGATCTCCTACGAGCAGTACTTC.

The chain is built from TRBV7-9 and TRBJ1-1, with D possibly TRBD1 on 5 matching bases. Germline V gene sequence: CDR1 SEHNR, CDR2 FQNEAQ (reference sequence). The CDR3 sequence is 15 residues long. With 11 bases removed from V and 0 bases from J, the gap between germline ends came to 19 bases. The CDR3 sequence: CAGGTGPGVNTEAFF. As DNA, the CDR3 is TGTGCCGGGGGGACGGGACCTGGAGTGAACACTGAAGCTTTCTTT.

V is TRBV28 and J is TRBJ1-5, with D hard to call. CDR1 and CDR2 (germline): MDHEN, SYDVKM. The CDR3 extends over 16 amino acids. The V gene lost 1 base and the J gene lost 0 bases, with 10 bases spanning the gap. The CDR3 coding sequence is TGTGCCAGCAGTTTATCAACCCAGGTTAGCAATCAGCCCCAGCATTTT. Protein sequence: CASSLSTQVSNQPQHF.

The gene calls are TRBV19 and TRBJ2-7, with 8 nucleotides matching TRBD2. The CDR3 consists of 15 residues. J lost 3 bases, V lost 2 bases, and 6 bases had no gene match. Germline V gene data show CDR1 as LNHDA and CDR2 as SQIVND (reference sequence). The CDR3 DNA follows: TGTGCCAGTAGTATAAGCGGGAGTGGGTTCTACGAGCAGTACTTC. Its protein product is CASSISGSGFYEQYF.

The gene calls are TRBV5-4 and TRBJ2-6; D might be TRBD1 (5 bases). V lost 4 bases and J lost 0, with 8 bases in between. Germline CDR1 reads SGHNT; CDR2 reads YYREEE (reference sequence). The length of the CDR3 is 15 residues. This CDR3 is CASSPQDSGANVLTF. DNA for the CDR3: TGTGCCAGCAGCCCACAGGACTCTGGGGCCAACGTCCTGACTTTC.

The DNA of the CDR3 is TGTGCCAGCAGCCGAGGAGGGAGTGAAAAACTGTTTTTT. Protein product: CASSRGGSEKLFF. V usage is TRBV7-8 and J usage is TRBJ1-4; D unresolved. Germline V CDR1 and CDR2: SGHVS, FQNEAQ. The V end lost 5 bases, the J end lost 7 bases, and 11 bases lay between the germline ends. This CDR3 is built from 13 residues.

About this clone: An end of the junction does not agree with germline; a read error may underlie this. The chain links TRBV28 to TRBJ1-6; D is perhaps TRBD1 (6 bases). The germline gives CDR1 MDHEN, CDR2 SYDVKM. The CDR3 totals 13 residues. The CDR3 spells CASSLPDRSLLHF. Written as DNA, the CDR3 is TGTGCCAGCAGTTTACCGGACAGATCACTCCTCCACTTT.

This clone came up once. V usage is TRBV19 and J usage is TRBJ1-1; 9 positions match TRBD1. CDR1 LNHDA and CDR2 SQIVND come from the germline V gene (reference sequence). V shed 6 bases, J shed 6 bases, and the junction held 11 bases outside the gene matches. CDR3 length equals 15 residues. CDR3 bases: TGTGCCAGTAGAGTGTGGGACAGGGCGGCCGCTGAAGCTTTCTTT. This gives the protein CASRVWDRAAAEAFF.

This clone was observed a single time. The chain links TRBV27 to TRBJ2-7, with D possibly being TRBD1 (5 bases). The germline V gene encodes CDR1 MNHEY and CDR2 SMNVEV (reference sequence). With 2 bases removed from V and 4 bases from J, the gap between germline ends came to 9 bases. This CDR3 region has 13 residues. The CDR3 bases are TGTGCCAGCAGTTTAGGGGCCCCTTACGAGCAGTACTTC. This gives the protein CASSLGAPYEQYF.

The table lists this clone with a count of one. The genes are TRBV5-1 and TRBJ1-2, with D unresolved. CDR1 and CDR2 (germline): SGHRS, YFSETQ. V lost 2 bases to trimming and J lost 6 bases, with 14 bases between them. The CDR3 spans 14 residues. DNA of the CDR3: TGCGCCAGCAGCTTACCAATGAGTAAAAATGGCTACACCTTC. Translating gives CASSLPMSKNGYTF.

This clone was seen once. The chain employs TRBV13 and TRBJ1-2, with no clear D. Trimming removed 3 bases from V and 3 bases from J, with 14 bases in between. CDR3 length equals 15 residues. Germline assignment: CDR1 PRHDT and CDR2 FYEKMQ (reference sequence). The CDR3 sequence: CASSFRTEYYYGYTF. The CDR3 coding sequence is TGTGCCAGCAGCTTCCGGACTGAATATTACTATGGCTACACCTTC.

This clone was detected only a few times. The V gene is TRBV28, the J gene TRBJ2-1; TRBD2 aligns across 13 bases. The CDR3 contains 16 residues. CDR1 is MDHEN and CDR2 is SYDVKM in the germline V gene. The V segment lost 3 bases and the J segment 7 bases; nucleotides outside the gene matches: 6. In DNA form, the CDR3 reads TGTGCCAGCAGTTTGCCCCGACTAGCGGGAGGTAATGAGCAGTTCTTC. It translates to CASSLPRLAGGNEQFF.

This chain uses TRBV5-1 with TRBJ1-2; 9 bases agree with TRBD1. V trimming: 3 bases; J trimming: 3 bases; junction bases outside the gene matches: 12. The CDR3 is 17 amino acids. Germline V gene lookup returns CDR1 SGHRS and CDR2 YFSETQ. The CDR3: CASSSLNMDRGDYGYTF. Here the CDR3 DNA reads TGCGCCAGCAGCTCGCTGAACATGGACAGGGGAGACTATGGCTACACCTTC. Full variable domain (outside the CDR3, taken from reference TRBV5-1 and TRBJ1-2): KAGVTQTPRYLIKTRGQQVTLSCSPISGHRSVSWYQQTPGQGLQFLFEYFSETQRNKGNFPGRFSGRQFSNSRSEMNVSTLELGDSALYLCASSSLNMDRGDYGYTFGSGTRLTVV.

Regarding this clone: Other DNA sequences from this sample encode an identical CDR3 as well. The chain is built from TRBV29-1 and TRBJ2-7; 7 bases agree with TRBD2. Per the germline V gene, CDR1 is SQVTM and CDR2 is ANQGSEA. CDR3 length: 12 amino acids. The J segment lost 4 bases and the V segment lost 4 bases, leaving 4 bases of the junction unmatched. The CDR3: CSVVAGAYEQYF. DNA of the CDR3: TGCAGCGTTGTGGCGGGAGCTTACGAGCAGTACTTC.

The genes are TRBV11-2 and TRBJ2-7; D may be TRBD1 (6 bases). This CDR3 contains 15 residues. Germline assignment: CDR1 SGHAT and CDR2 FQNNGV. V was shortened by 4 bases and J by 3 bases, with 16 bases between the two germline ends. CDR3 sequence (DNA): TGTGCCAGCAGCTGGGTACAGGGTCGGGGCTACGAGCAGTACTTC. Translation gives CASSWVQGRGYEQYF.

This chain links TRBV18 with TRBJ1-4; D unresolved. The V and J ends lost 0 bases and 7 bases respectively, with 6 bases between them. The CDR3 extends over 13 amino acids. Germline V gives CDR1 KGHSH, CDR2 LQKENI. The CDR3, as DNA: TGTGCCAGCTCACCACCTATGAGTGAAAAACTGTTTTTT. Translating gives CASSPPMSEKLFF.

The rearrangement links TRBV25-1 to TRBJ1-5; possibly TRBD1 for D (6 bases). V shed 3 bases and J shed 0 bases, with 9 bases lying between them. The length of the CDR3 is 15 residues. Germline CDR1 is MGHDK and CDR2 is SYGVNS. CDR3 amino acids: CASSDSGVSNQPQHF. Written as DNA, the CDR3 is TGTGCCAGCAGTGACTCAGGGGTTAGCAATCAGCCCCAGCATTTT.

This chain connects TRBV6-5 to TRBJ2-1; 10 bases map to TRBD2. Germline V lookup: CDR1 MNHEY, CDR2 SVGAGI. The V and J ends lost 6 bases and 2 bases, in that order; junction bases with no gene match: 4. CDR3 size: 15 residues. The CDR3 loop reads CASSNSGGPYNEQFF. CDR3 nucleotides: TGTGCCAGCAGCAATAGCGGGGGGCCCTACAATGAGCAGTTCTTC.

The rearrangement links TRBV6-1 to TRBJ1-5; D is perhaps TRBD1 (6 bases). The V and J ends lost 0 bases and 5 bases respectively, with 11 bases between them. The CDR3 loop spans 15 amino acids. Germline CDR1 and CDR2: MNHNS and SASEGT. The CDR3 DNA is TGTGCCAGCAGTGAAGCGCGCAGGGGTGATCAGCCCCAGCATTTT. It translates to CASSEARRGDQPQHF.

The rearrangement uses TRBV9 and TRBJ2-2; 13 nucleotides align to TRBD2. The J segment lost 7 bases and the V segment lost 4 bases, leaving 4 bases of the junction unmatched. This CDR3 contains 15 residues. Germline V CDR1 and CDR2: SGDLS, YYNGEE. The CDR3 reads CASSRTSGSDGELFF. The DNA of the CDR3 is TGTGCCAGCAGCCGGACTAGCGGGAGTGACGGGGAGCTGTTTTTT.

This chain connects TRBV18 to TRBJ2-7, with D perhaps matching TRBD1 (6 bases). CDR1 is KGHSH and CDR2 is LQKENI in the germline V gene. The CDR3 covers 15 residues. The germline V and J ends were trimmed by 5 bases and 0 bases, with 14 bases remaining between them. The DNA of the CDR3 is TGTGCCAGCTCATCGAACCGGGACAACTCCTACGAGCAGTACTTC. It codes for CASSSNRDNSYEQYF.

V gene TRBV6-1 combines with J gene TRBJ2-2; 10 bases match TRBD2. Germline CDR1 and CDR2: MNHNS and SASEGT. The trim removed 4 bases at V and 3 bases at J, leaving 5 bases unmatched. The CDR3 runs 16 residues. CDR3 protein: CASSVETSGDTGELFF. The CDR3 region has the DNA TGTGCCAGCAGTGTAGAAACTAGCGGGGACACCGGGGAGCTGTTTTTT.

The V and J genes are TRBV19 and TRBJ2-2, with D possibly matching TRBD2 (6 bases). Per germline, CDR1 LNHDA and CDR2 SQIVND (reference sequence). The CDR3 spans 16 residues. Trimming stripped 4 bases from V and 4 bases from J, with 16 bases between. DNA for the CDR3: TGTGCCAGTAGTACCCAGATACTCGGGGGCACCGGGGAGCTGTTTTTT. Translating gives CASSTQILGGTGELFF.

This clone showed up just once. This chain uses TRBV6-6 with TRBJ2-1, with 8 nucleotides matching TRBD2. The CDR3 sequence is 14 residues long. Germline V gene lookup returns CDR1 MNHNY and CDR2 SVGAGI (reference sequence). The V segment lost 6 bases and the J segment 2 bases; nucleotides outside the gene matches: 3. The CDR3 region has the DNA TGTGCCAGCAGAGCGGGAGTTACCTACAATGAGCAGTTCTTC. As protein: CASRAGVTYNEQFF.

This clone has only a few counts. The chain combines TRBV2 with TRBJ1-2; 12 nucleotides agree with TRBD1. V was pared by 7 bases and J by 4 bases, with 4 bases of the junction left unmatched. Per germline, CDR1 SNHLY and CDR2 FYNNEI. The CDR3 loop spans 14 amino acids. CDR3 sequence reads: CASKRDRGPYGYTF. The CDR3 DNA sequence: TGTGCCAGCAAGAGGGACAGGGGGCCCTATGGCTACACCTTC.

The V gene is TRBV2, the J gene TRBJ2-2, with D possibly matching TRBD2 (5 bases). The germline CDR1 and CDR2 sequences are SNHLY and FYNNEI. CDR3 length: 15 residues. Trimming took 2 bases from V and 4 from J, leaving 11 bases between them. Written as DNA, the CDR3 is TGTGCCAGCAGTGAATCTGGACGGGGCACCGGGGAGCTGTTTTTT. Its translation: CASSESGRGTGELFF.

The chain links TRBV28 to TRBJ2-6; a possible D gene is TRBD2 (5 bases). Trimming took off 7 bases at V and 4 bases at J, with 20 bases between the two ends. Germline lookup yields CDR1 MDHEN and CDR2 SYDVKM. This CDR3 contains 17 residues. The CDR3 spells CASTGWTVGEGANVLTF. CDR3 sequence (DNA): TGTGCCAGCACCGGTTGGACTGTCGGTGAGGGGGCCAACGTCCTGACTTTC.